The 22 T cell receptor beta chains in this list originate from one sample, sequenced in a study of shared clonotypes between healthy human individuals. Positively selected for CCR7, the CD45RO-negative cells used as naive CD8 cells excluded terminally differentiated effector memory CD45RA+ cells. Profiling relied on immunoSEQ multiplex PCR, and the TCRdb table lists in-frame clones only, not all of them. The sample carries more than 2 million clones, about 95% recorded once. Sequenced input: naive CD8+ T cells sorted from blood. The source is a young man in good health.

The chain links TRBV4-1 to TRBJ2-5, with 8 bases fitting TRBD1. Per germline, CDR1 MGHRA and CDR2 YSYEKL. The CDR3 runs 14 residues. The V and J ends lost 5 bases and 12 bases, in that order; junction bases with no gene match: 14. This CDR3 is CASSARIGGQGEYF. CDR3 nucleotides: TGCGCCAGCAGCGCAAGGATAGGCGGACAGGGAGAGTACTTC.

Worth noting for this clone: Different DNA sequences within this sample yield the same CDR3. V gene TRBV27 combines with J gene TRBJ1-3; D remains unclear. Trimming removed 0 bases at V and 0 bases at J, with 6 bases between. Germline values: CDR1 MNHEY, CDR2 SMNVEV (reference sequence). The CDR3 spans 15 residues. This CDR3 reads CASSLSVNSGNTIYF. As DNA, the CDR3 is TGTGCCAGCAGTTTATCCGTGAACTCTGGAAACACCATATATTTT.

The chain employs TRBV7-6 and TRBJ2-3; 11 bases are shared with TRBD2. Trimming removed 3 bases from V and 5 bases from J; junction bases left unmatched: 4. CDR3 length: 15 residues. Germline V gene lookup returns CDR1 SGHVS and CDR2 FNYEAQ. Here the CDR3 DNA reads TGTGCCAGCAGCTTTCCCGGACTAGCGGGAGATACGCAGTATTTT. This sequence encodes CASSFPGLAGDTQYF.

This chain uses TRBV9 with TRBJ2-7; maybe TRBD1 (6 bases). The germline V gene has CDR1 SGDLS and CDR2 YYNGEE. This CDR3 region has 15 residues. V dropped 3 bases and J dropped 0 bases, with 13 bases sitting between them. The CDR3 loop is CASSAQTGPSYEQYF. The CDR3 coding sequence is TGTGCCAGCAGCGCACAGACAGGCCCCTCCTACGAGCAGTACTTC.

The chain couples TRBV5-8 to TRBJ2-5; maybe TRBD2 (6 bases). Germline V gene data show CDR1 as SGHTS and CDR2 as YDEGEE. The germline V and J ends were trimmed by 4 bases and 4 bases, with 17 bases remaining between them. The CDR3 runs to 15 residues. The CDR3 region is CASSIGFPGGETQYF. The DNA for the CDR3 is TGTGCCAGCAGCATAGGATTCCCCGGGGGAGAGACCCAGTACTTC.

V is TRBV6-5 and J is TRBJ2-7; D is unclear. Between the trimmed V and J ends, which lost 4 bases and 0 bases, there was a span of 10 bases. Germline values: CDR1 MNHEY, CDR2 SVGAGI. This CDR3 is 14 amino acids long. CDR3 in amino acids: CASSLVPSSYEQYF. The CDR3 bases are TGTGCCAGCAGTTTAGTCCCGAGCTCCTACGAGCAGTACTTC.

The CDR3 nucleotides read TGTGCCAGCAGCCGCCTTCCTGAAGCTTTCTTT. Protein product: CASSRLPEAFF. This chain joins TRBV7-9 and TRBJ1-1; D is undetermined. This CDR3 region has 11 residues. Germline loops: CDR1 SEHNR, CDR2 FQNEAQ (reference sequence). The V end lost 5 bases, the J end lost 6 bases, and 7 bases lay between the germline ends.

The chain is built from TRBV15 and TRBJ1-2, with D maybe TRBD1 (6 bases). The V and J ends lost 0 bases and 5 bases respectively, with 13 bases between them. Germline V CDR1 and CDR2: LNHNV, YYDKDF (reference sequence). The CDR3 is 15 amino acids. The CDR3 region has the DNA TGTGCCACCAGCAGAGATGAGGGGGGGCGGTATGGCTACACCTTC. Encoded protein: CATSRDEGGRYGYTF.

The J gene is TRBJ2-1, the V gene TRBV27; D is undetermined. Per the germline V gene, CDR1 is MNHEY and CDR2 is SMNVEV (reference sequence). CDR3 length equals 13 residues. V dropped 1 base and J dropped 12 bases, with 13 bases sitting between them. CDR3 sequence: CASSLWSDSVQFF. CDR3 nucleotides: TGTGCCAGCAGTTTATGGAGCGATTCTGTGCAGTTCTTC.

This clone was recorded only once. The chain joins TRBV9 to TRBJ2-5; 13 bases agree with TRBD2. This CDR3 is built from 17 residues. V lost 0 bases and J lost 5; bases outside the gene matches: 7. Germline-derived CDR1 and CDR2 are SGDLS and YYNGEE. DNA for the CDR3: TGTGCCAGCAGCGTAGCTCATACTAGCGGGAGGGCTGAGACCCAGTACTTC. Its protein product is CASSVAHTSGRAETQYF.

J is TRBJ2-1 and V is TRBV5-4; 7 nucleotides line up with TRBD1. CDR3 length: 15 residues. Per the germline V gene, CDR1 is SGHNT and CDR2 is YYREEE (reference sequence). With V trimmed by 1 base and J by 7 bases, 8 bases remained unmatched. Here the CDR3 DNA reads TGTGCCAGCAGCTTGCTCGGACAGGAGGTGAATGAGCAGTTCTTC. Translation gives CASSLLGQEVNEQFF.

This clone was counted a single time. J is TRBJ2-2 and V is TRBV7-9; D uncertain. The V gene lost 5 bases and the J gene lost 5 bases, with 12 bases spanning the gap. The CDR3 consists of 14 residues. Germline values: CDR1 SEHNR, CDR2 FQNEAQ (reference sequence). The CDR3 DNA sequence: TGTGCCAGCAGCGCAACGACTGAGACCGGGGAGCTGTTTTTT. Amino acids: CASSATTETGELFF.

To note about this clone: Within the sample, other DNA sequences also encode this same CDR3. V is TRBV27 and J is TRBJ2-3, with unresolved D. This CDR3 contains 14 residues. CDR1 and CDR2 from the germline V gene are MNHEY and SMNVEV (reference sequence). V was pared by 3 bases and J by 0 bases, with 7 bases between. The CDR3 reads CASSFSGSTDTQYF. The CDR3 DNA is TGTGCCAGCAGTTTTTCCGGGAGCACAGATACGCAGTATTTT.

The J gene is TRBJ1-2, the V gene TRBV5-1; D is perhaps TRBD1 (5 bases). Trimming took off 4 bases at V and 4 bases at J, with 14 bases between the two ends. CDR1 and CDR2 from the germline V gene are SGHRS and YFSETQ. The CDR3 consists of 14 residues. The DNA of the CDR3 is TGCGCCAGCAGCCATTGGGACCGCAGCTATGGCTACACCTTC. Its protein product is CASSHWDRSYGYTF.

The V and J genes are TRBV10-2 and TRBJ1-1, with TRBD1 as a possible D gene (5 bases). Germline V gene sequence: CDR1 WSHSY, CDR2 SAAADI. This CDR3 has 14 amino acids. V was pared by 7 bases and J by 4 bases, with 16 bases between. CDR3 sequence reads: CASTDGAEGTEAFF. CDR3 in DNA: TGCGCCAGCACGGACGGGGCCGAGGGCACTGAAGCTTTCTTT.

The chain links TRBV4-1 to TRBJ1-1, with D unclear. This CDR3 contains 13 residues. The germline V gene has CDR1 MGHRA and CDR2 YSYEKL. Trimming stripped 4 bases from V and 4 bases from J, with 10 bases between. Here the CDR3 DNA reads TGCGCCAGCAGCCCAGATATGGGCACTGAAGCTTTCTTT. Its protein is CASSPDMGTEAFF.

The rearrangement uses TRBV6-5 and TRBJ2-1, with 8 bases identical to TRBD1. CDR1 is MNHEY, CDR2 SVGAGI, per germline. The CDR3 runs to 14 residues. Trimming cost V 2 bases and J 6 bases; bases outside gene matches: 3. CDR3 coding DNA: TGTGCCAGCAGTTACGCCGACAGGGGCAATGAGCAGTTCTTC. Translated: CASSYADRGNEQFF.

The rearrangement joins TRBV10-3 to TRBJ2-1, with D unclear. Germline-derived CDR1 and CDR2 are ENHRY and SYGVKD. Trimming took off 3 bases at V and 0 bases at J, with 9 bases between the two ends. The CDR3 is 15 amino acids. In nucleotides, the CDR3 is TGTGCCATCAGTGAACCCTCTAGCTCCTACAATGAGCAGTTCTTC. Its translation is CAISEPSSSYNEQFF.

The CDR3 here is CASSQSRADEQFF. For the CDR3, the DNA is TGCGCCAGCAGTCAAAGCAGGGCCGATGAGCAGTTCTTC. The chain carries TRBV23-1 and TRBJ2-1; D perhaps matches TRBD1 (5 bases). TRBV23-1 is an ORF, and what it does is uncertain. Trimming stripped 2 bases from V and 8 bases from J, with 10 bases between. This CDR3 spans 13 amino acids.

The genes are TRBV6-5 and TRBJ2-3, with 7 bases that match TRBD2. Trimming at V came to 7 bases and at J to 0 bases, leaving 4 bases not matched to a gene. This CDR3 is 14 amino acids long. Germline V gene data show CDR1 as MNHEY and CDR2 as SVGAGI. CDR3 protein: CASMLADSTDTQYF. The CDR3 DNA follows: TGTGCCAGCATGCTAGCGGATAGCACAGATACGCAGTATTTT.

The sample holds one count of this clone. The gene calls are TRBV28 and TRBJ2-7, with D hard to call. Trimming shortened V by 3 bases and J by 5 bases, and 11 bases separated the two germline ends. Per the germline V gene, CDR1 is MDHEN and CDR2 is SYDVKM. The CDR3 runs 13 residues. DNA for the CDR3: TGTGCCAGCAGTTTTTTAGGTATCAACGAGCAGTACTTC. Its translation is CASSFLGINEQYF.

This sequence joins TRBV6-5 and TRBJ2-3; D possibly corresponds to TRBD1 (5 bases). Trimming removed 2 bases at V and 5 bases at J, with 17 bases between. The germline V gene has CDR1 MNHEY and CDR2 SVGAGI. CDR3 length: 16 residues. The CDR3 nucleotides are TGTGCCAGCAGTTACAATTCGGTCAGGGTGGGAGATACGCAGTATTTT. Its protein is CASSYNSVRVGDTQYF.